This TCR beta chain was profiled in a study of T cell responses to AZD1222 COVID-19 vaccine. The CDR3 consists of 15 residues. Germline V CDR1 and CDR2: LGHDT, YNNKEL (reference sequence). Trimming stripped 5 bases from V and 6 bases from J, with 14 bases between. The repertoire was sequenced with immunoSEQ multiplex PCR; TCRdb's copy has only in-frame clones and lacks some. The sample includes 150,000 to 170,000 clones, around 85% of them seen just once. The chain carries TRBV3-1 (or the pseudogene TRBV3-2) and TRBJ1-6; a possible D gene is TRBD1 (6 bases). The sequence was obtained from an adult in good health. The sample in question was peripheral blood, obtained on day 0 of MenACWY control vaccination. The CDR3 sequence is CASSRQDSPNSPLHF. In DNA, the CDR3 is TGTGCCAGCAGCAGGCAGGACAGCCCTAATTCACCCCTCCACTTT.